The present T cell receptor (beta chain) was sequenced within a study of T-cell memory formation after mild COVID-19. TCRdb itself ran the 5' RACE reads through MiXCR, one entry per CDR3 protein. In the table there are 98,000 or so distinct CDR3 sequences, 18% of which are singletons. CDR1 and CDR2 (germline): SGDLS, YYNGEE. V shed 0 bases, J shed 9 bases, and the junction held 6 bases outside the gene matches. The CDR3 length is 15 residues. The chain carries TRBV9 and TRBJ1-6; 7 nucleotides agree with TRBD1. This clonotype originated in a man younger than 35 who had mild COVID-19 (a few samples of this study predate the infection). Cell type and time point are not known. The sequencing input was PBMCs or a T cell subset sorted from them (not recorded which). CDR3: CASSVEGQRGSPLHF. The CDR3 DNA is TGTGCCAGCAGCGTAGAGGGACAGAGGGGTTCACCCCTCCACTTT.